Listed below are T cell receptor beta chains from one sample, sequenced in a study of shared clonotypes between healthy human individuals. Produced via immunoSEQ multiplex PCR; TCRdb's table is partial and in-frame only. The sample holds approximately 2.3 million clones, approximately 93% seen once. Source material: naive CD4+ T cells from PBMCs. The receptor set was obtained from a man younger than 35 in good health. Some clones in this sample may be carry-over from other donors' samples. Each CDR3 is given with its conserved first and last residue. Fields, in order: CDR3 protein, CDR3 DNA, clone size, V gene, D gene, J gene. D genes are given only for firm matches. Rows give clone size only sometimes, using once, few, many, or a class for an expanded clone.

CDR3aa: CASSLGNTEAFF
CDR3nt: TGTGCCAGCAGTTTGGGAAACACTGAAGCTTTCTTT
abundance: once
v_gene: TRBV28
d_gene: -
j_gene: TRBJ1-1

CDR3aa: CASSLVGGGPYNEQFF
CDR3nt: TGCGCCAGCAGCTTGGTGGGCGGAGGCCCCTACAATGAGCAGTTCTTC
abundance: -
v_gene: TRBV5-1
d_gene: -
j_gene: TRBJ2-1

CDR3aa: CASRDTSGSYEQYF
CDR3nt: TGTGCCAGCAGAGACACTAGCGGGAGCTACGAGCAGTACTTC
abundance: -
v_gene: TRBV2
d_gene: TRBD2
j_gene: TRBJ2-7

CDR3aa: CASRLYNEQFF
CDR3nt: TGTGCCAGCAGATTGTACAATGAGCAGTTCTTC
abundance: -
v_gene: TRBV6-5
d_gene: -
j_gene: TRBJ2-1

CDR3aa: CASSLAFGQGSYEQYF
CDR3nt: TGTGCCAGCAGCTTAGCGTTCGGACAGGGATCCTACGAGCAGTACTTC
abundance: -
v_gene: TRBV7-2
d_gene: TRBD1
j_gene: TRBJ2-7

CDR3aa: CASTGGYETQYF
CDR3nt: TGTGCCAGCACCGGGGGCTATGAGACCCAGTACTTC
abundance: -
v_gene: TRBV6-1
d_gene: -
j_gene: TRBJ2-5

CDR3aa: CASSLDRVHGYTF
CDR3nt: TGTGCCAGCAGTCTGGACAGAGTGCATGGCTACACCTTC
abundance: -
v_gene: TRBV27
d_gene: -
j_gene: TRBJ1-2

CDR3aa: CASSLQVLAGLGDEQFF
CDR3nt: TGTGCCAGCAGTTTGCAAGTCCTAGCGGGATTGGGGGATGAGCAGTTCTTC
abundance: -
v_gene: TRBV28
d_gene: TRBD2
j_gene: TRBJ2-1

CDR3aa: CASSIGTLNEKLFF
CDR3nt: TGTGCCAGTAGTATTGGCACACTTAATGAAAAACTGTTTTTT
abundance: -
v_gene: TRBV19
d_gene: -
j_gene: TRBJ1-4

CDR3aa: CTSSQMGQGTIGDEQYF
CDR3nt: TGCACCAGCAGCCAAATGGGACAGGGGACGATCGGGGACGAGCAGTACTTC
abundance: -
v_gene: TRBV1
d_gene: -
j_gene: TRBJ2-7

CDR3aa: CASSDVDRVYGYTF
CDR3nt: TGTGCCAGCAGTGATGTCGACAGAGTCTATGGCTACACCTTC
abundance: -
v_gene: TRBV25-1
d_gene: -
j_gene: TRBJ1-2

CDR3aa: CASSMGLAGGNEQFF
CDR3nt: TGTGCCAGCAGCATGGGACTAGCGGGAGGGAATGAGCAGTTCTTC
abundance: -
v_gene: TRBV7-3
d_gene: TRBD2
j_gene: TRBJ2-1

CDR3aa: CASSRWGLAGEADTQYF
CDR3nt: TGTGCCAGCAGCCGTTGGGGACTAGCGGGAGAGGCGGATACGCAGTATTTT
abundance: -
v_gene: TRBV7-2
d_gene: TRBD2
j_gene: TRBJ2-3

CDR3aa: CASSRLPSTKYGPTYEQYF
CDR3nt: TGTGCCAGCAGCCGGCTTCCATCTACCAAATACGGTCCAACCTACGAGCAGTACTTC
abundance: -
v_gene: TRBV7-6
d_gene: -
j_gene: TRBJ2-7

CDR3aa: CASSFDGAGYGYTF
CDR3nt: TGTGCCAGCAGCTTCGACGGGGCGGGATATGGCTACACCTTC
abundance: -
v_gene: TRBV7-9
d_gene: -
j_gene: TRBJ1-2

CDR3aa: CASSLRQGQETQYF
CDR3nt: TGTGCCAGCTCTTTAAGACAGGGCCAAGAGACCCAGTACTTC
abundance: -
v_gene: TRBV18
d_gene: TRBD1
j_gene: TRBJ2-5

CDR3aa: CASSSPGLTTDTQYF
CDR3nt: TGTGCCAGCAGTTCACCGGGACTCACCACAGATACGCAGTATTTT
abundance: -
v_gene: TRBV28
d_gene: -
j_gene: TRBJ2-3

CDR3aa: CASRALGSVKNIQYF
CDR3nt: TGTGCAAGTCGGGCTCTGGGGTCGGTCAAAAACATTCAGTACTTC
abundance: -
v_gene: TRBV12-2
d_gene: -
j_gene: TRBJ2-4

CDR3aa: CASSITENTGELFF
CDR3nt: TGTGCCAGCAGTATTACAGAAAACACCGGGGAGCTGTTTTTT
abundance: -
v_gene: TRBV6-6
d_gene: -
j_gene: TRBJ2-2

CDR3aa: CASSSHQGQGNNSPLHF
CDR3nt: TGTGCCAGCAGTTCGCACCAGGGACAGGGGAATAATTCACCCCTCCACTTT
abundance: -
v_gene: TRBV28
d_gene: TRBD1
j_gene: TRBJ1-6

CDR3aa: CASSLGWQLPDGYTF
CDR3nt: TGTGCCAGCAGCTTGGGTTGGCAGCTTCCTGATGGCTACACCTTC
abundance: -
v_gene: TRBV5-6
d_gene: -
j_gene: TRBJ1-2

CDR3aa: CSVSGGQETQYF
CDR3nt: TGCAGCGTCTCGGGGGGCCAAGAGACCCAGTACTTC
abundance: -
v_gene: TRBV29-1
d_gene: TRBD2
j_gene: TRBJ2-5

CDR3aa: CASSEYGGKNEQFF
CDR3nt: TGTGCCAGCAGTGAATACGGCGGGAAGAATGAGCAGTTCTTC
abundance: -
v_gene: TRBV2
d_gene: -
j_gene: TRBJ2-1

CDR3aa: CASSLDSGNTIYF
CDR3nt: TGTGCCAGCAGCTTGGACAGTGGAAACACCATATATTTT
abundance: -
v_gene: TRBV5-5
d_gene: -
j_gene: TRBJ1-3

CDR3aa: CSVGAGAYEQYF
CDR3nt: TGCAGCGTTGGGGCAGGGGCCTACGAGCAGTACTTC
abundance: -
v_gene: TRBV29-1
d_gene: -
j_gene: TRBJ2-7

CDR3aa: CASSFGTGNQVTQYF
CDR3nt: TGTGCCAGCAGCTTTGGGACAGGGAACCAAGTTACGCAGTATTTT
abundance: -
v_gene: TRBV5-4
d_gene: TRBD1
j_gene: TRBJ2-3

CDR3aa: CASTYDSGNTIYF
CDR3nt: TGTGCCAGCACTTATGATTCTGGAAACACCATATATTTT
abundance: -
v_gene: TRBV2
d_gene: -
j_gene: TRBJ1-3

CDR3aa: CASSYGTGKNIQYF
CDR3nt: TGTGCCAGCAGCTACGGGACAGGGAAAAACATTCAGTACTTC
abundance: -
v_gene: TRBV5-4
d_gene: TRBD1
j_gene: TRBJ2-4

CDR3aa: CASSEKSHYNEQFF
CDR3nt: TGTGCCAGCAGTGAAAAGTCTCATTACAATGAGCAGTTCTTC
abundance: -
v_gene: TRBV2
d_gene: -
j_gene: TRBJ2-1

CDR3aa: CASDGQGGNQPQHF
CDR3nt: TGTGCCAGTGACGGACAGGGCGGCAATCAGCCCCAGCATTTT
abundance: -
v_gene: TRBV2
d_gene: TRBD1
j_gene: TRBJ1-5

CDR3aa: CASSSQADTEAFF
CDR3nt: TGTGCCAGCAGCTCACAGGCGGACACTGAAGCTTTCTTT
abundance: few
v_gene: TRBV11-2
d_gene: -
j_gene: TRBJ1-1

CDR3aa: CASSRGQGGANVLTF
CDR3nt: TGTGCCAGCTCACGAGGACAGGGGGGGGCCAACGTCCTGACTTTC
abundance: -
v_gene: TRBV18
d_gene: TRBD1
j_gene: TRBJ2-6

CDR3aa: CASSFRLAVNNEQFF
CDR3nt: TGTGCCAGCAGCTTCCGGCTAGCGGTCAACAATGAGCAGTTCTTC
abundance: -
v_gene: TRBV13
d_gene: TRBD2
j_gene: TRBJ2-1

CDR3aa: CASSFPRVDEQYF
CDR3nt: TGTGCCAGCAGCTTTCCCAGGGTTGACGAGCAGTACTTC
abundance: -
v_gene: TRBV5-4
d_gene: -
j_gene: TRBJ2-7

CDR3aa: CASGGTSNTGELFF
CDR3nt: TGCGCCAGCGGAGGGACCTCGAACACCGGGGAGCTGTTTTTT
abundance: -
v_gene: TRBV10-1
d_gene: -
j_gene: TRBJ2-2

CDR3aa: CASSVGRFPLNTEAFF
CDR3nt: TGTGCCAGCAGCGTCGGGCGATTTCCCCTGAACACTGAAGCTTTCTTT
abundance: -
v_gene: TRBV11-2
d_gene: -
j_gene: TRBJ1-1

CDR3aa: CASRLTGTIYNEQFF
CDR3nt: TGTGCCAGCAGGCTGACAGGGACAATCTACAATGAGCAGTTCTTC
abundance: -
v_gene: TRBV27
d_gene: TRBD1
j_gene: TRBJ2-1

CDR3aa: CAWSGGTSGKETQYF
CDR3nt: TGTGCCTGGAGCGGAGGGACTAGCGGGAAAGAGACCCAGTACTTC
abundance: -
v_gene: TRBV30
d_gene: TRBD2
j_gene: TRBJ2-5

CDR3aa: CASRPGLAGVGEQYF
CDR3nt: TGTGCCAGCAGGCCGGGACTAGCGGGAGTAGGCGAGCAGTACTTC
abundance: -
v_gene: TRBV2
d_gene: TRBD2
j_gene: TRBJ2-7

CDR3aa: CASSTMTGAYGYTF
CDR3nt: TGTGCCAGTAGTACCATGACAGGGGCCTATGGCTACACCTTC
abundance: -
v_gene: TRBV19
d_gene: TRBD1
j_gene: TRBJ1-2

CDR3aa: CASSKQQGLTEAFF
CDR3nt: TGTGCCAGCAGCAAACAGCAGGGCCTCACTGAAGCTTTCTTT
abundance: -
v_gene: TRBV7-9
d_gene: -
j_gene: TRBJ1-1

CDR3aa: CASSSPATSYNEQFF
CDR3nt: TGTGCCAGCAGTTCTCCGGCGACCTCCTACAATGAGCAGTTCTTC
abundance: once
v_gene: TRBV28
d_gene: -
j_gene: TRBJ2-1

CDR3aa: CASSKVPGEGTDTQYF
CDR3nt: TGTGCCAGCAGCAAAGTACCCGGGGAGGGAACAGATACGCAGTATTTT
abundance: -
v_gene: TRBV21-1
d_gene: -
j_gene: TRBJ2-3

CDR3aa: CASSSNQGLYQPQHF
CDR3nt: TGTGCCAGCAGTTCAAACCAGGGTTTATATCAGCCCCAGCATTTT
abundance: -
v_gene: TRBV6-6
d_gene: -
j_gene: TRBJ1-5

CDR3aa: CATDKTGREAFF
CDR3nt: TGTGCCACCGATAAGACAGGGCGTGAAGCTTTCTTT
abundance: once
v_gene: TRBV2
d_gene: TRBD1
j_gene: TRBJ1-1

CDR3aa: CASSWGQSTQETQYF
CDR3nt: TGTGCCAGCAGTTGGGGACAGTCTACTCAAGAGACCCAGTACTTC
abundance: -
v_gene: TRBV28
d_gene: TRBD1
j_gene: TRBJ2-5

CDR3aa: CASRNTETQYF
CDR3nt: TGTGCCAGCAGAAACACGGAGACCCAGTACTTC
abundance: few
v_gene: TRBV2
d_gene: -
j_gene: TRBJ2-5

CDR3aa: CASSPMDTSNYGYTF
CDR3nt: TGTGCCAGCTCACCAATGGACACCTCTAACTATGGCTACACCTTC
abundance: once
v_gene: TRBV18
d_gene: -
j_gene: TRBJ1-2

CDR3aa: CASSTTSGSYEQYF
CDR3nt: TGTGCCAGCAGCACTACTAGCGGGTCCTACGAGCAGTACTTC
abundance: -
v_gene: TRBV7-2
d_gene: TRBD2
j_gene: TRBJ2-7

CDR3aa: CASSFRDSYEQYF
CDR3nt: TGTGCCAGCAGCTTTCGGGACTCCTACGAGCAGTACTTC
abundance: -
v_gene: TRBV7-2
d_gene: -
j_gene: TRBJ2-7

CDR3aa: CASTGTGVSYEQYF
CDR3nt: TGCGCCAGTACCGGGACAGGGGTTTCCTACGAGCAGTACTTC
abundance: -
v_gene: TRBV5-1
d_gene: TRBD1
j_gene: TRBJ2-7

CDR3aa: CASSSAREQYF
CDR3nt: TGTGCCAGCAGCTCAGCTCGGGAGCAGTACTTC
abundance: -
v_gene: TRBV7-2
d_gene: -
j_gene: TRBJ2-7

CDR3aa: CAWMEGTNYGYTF
CDR3nt: TGTGCCTGGATGGAGGGAACTAACTATGGCTACACCTTC
abundance: -
v_gene: TRBV30
d_gene: -
j_gene: TRBJ1-2

CDR3aa: CASSVVGQPQHF
CDR3nt: TGTGCCAGCAGTGTAGTAGGTCAGCCCCAGCATTTT
abundance: -
v_gene: TRBV6-1
d_gene: -
j_gene: TRBJ1-5

CDR3aa: CASSFSASSTGRGNTEAFF
CDR3nt: TGTGCCAGCAGCTTTAGTGCCAGCTCCACAGGGAGAGGGAACACTGAAGCTTTCTTT
abundance: -
v_gene: TRBV11-2
d_gene: -
j_gene: TRBJ1-1